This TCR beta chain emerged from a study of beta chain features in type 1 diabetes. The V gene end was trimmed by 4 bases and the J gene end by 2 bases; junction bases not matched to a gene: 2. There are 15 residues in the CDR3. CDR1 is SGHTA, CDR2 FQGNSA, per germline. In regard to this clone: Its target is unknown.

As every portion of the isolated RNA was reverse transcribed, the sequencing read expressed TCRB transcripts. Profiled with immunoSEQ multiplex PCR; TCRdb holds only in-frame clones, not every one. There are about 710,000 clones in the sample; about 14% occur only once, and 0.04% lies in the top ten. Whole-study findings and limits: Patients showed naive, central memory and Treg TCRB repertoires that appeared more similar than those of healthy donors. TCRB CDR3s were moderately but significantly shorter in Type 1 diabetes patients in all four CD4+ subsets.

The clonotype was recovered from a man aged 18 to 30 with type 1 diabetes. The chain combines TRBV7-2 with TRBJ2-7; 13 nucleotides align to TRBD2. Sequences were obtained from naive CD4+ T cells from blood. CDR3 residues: CASSSGTSGAYEQYF. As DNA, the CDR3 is TGTGCCAGCAGCTCAGGGACTAGCGGGGCCTACGAGCAGTACTTC.